The clone carrying this TCR beta chain turned up a few times. What it binds is not known. Its ends do not fully match the called genes, so a read error is possible. The source of the sample is a study of neurological immune-mediated disorders. General study findings and limits: HTLV-1-associated myelopathy displayed the greatest TCR clonal expansion, and multiple sclerosis exhibited the smallest, lower than that of healthy controls.

Germline assignment: CDR1 SEHNR and CDR2 FQNEAQ (reference sequence). The CDR3 runs to 14 residues. TCRdb re-called the 5' RACE reads through MiXCR, storing one row per CDR3 protein. The sample lists more than 15,000 distinct CDR3 sequences, 2.6% occurring once. The TCR was taken from a woman between 18 and 29 years old with multiple sclerosis. The sequenced material came from PBMCs. The chain recombines TRBV7-9 with TRBJ2-5; a weak D match, TRBD2 (5 bases). CDR3: CVSSLAGSGETQYF. The DNA for the CDR3 is TGTGTCAGCAGCTTGGCGGGTTCAGGAGAGACCCAGTACTTC.